This T cell receptor beta chain appears in the sequencing data of a study of identical twins. Findings of the study overall: Findings depended on cross-sectional statistics rather than tracking the same donors.

TCRdb independently ran MiXCR on the 5' RACE reads; one entry per CDR3 protein. Altogether around 450,000 distinct CDR3 sequences are present, 14% being singletons, with the ten largest covering approximately 0.52%. Trimming removed 4 bases at V and 0 bases at J, with 3 bases between. CDR3 size: 12 residues. Per germline, CDR1 SNHLY and CDR2 FYNNEI. In regard to this clonotype: Antigen specificity is unknown.

These data also featured in a second study, about yellow fever vaccine responses in identical twins.

The chain couples TRBV2 to TRBJ1-2; no reliable D call. The sequence derives from a woman aged 18-29 years in good health. The sequenced sample consisted of CD4+ T cells sorted from blood. The CDR3 here is CASSVANYGYTF. CDR3 nucleotide sequence: TGTGCCAGCAGTGTGGCTAACTATGGCTACACCTTC.